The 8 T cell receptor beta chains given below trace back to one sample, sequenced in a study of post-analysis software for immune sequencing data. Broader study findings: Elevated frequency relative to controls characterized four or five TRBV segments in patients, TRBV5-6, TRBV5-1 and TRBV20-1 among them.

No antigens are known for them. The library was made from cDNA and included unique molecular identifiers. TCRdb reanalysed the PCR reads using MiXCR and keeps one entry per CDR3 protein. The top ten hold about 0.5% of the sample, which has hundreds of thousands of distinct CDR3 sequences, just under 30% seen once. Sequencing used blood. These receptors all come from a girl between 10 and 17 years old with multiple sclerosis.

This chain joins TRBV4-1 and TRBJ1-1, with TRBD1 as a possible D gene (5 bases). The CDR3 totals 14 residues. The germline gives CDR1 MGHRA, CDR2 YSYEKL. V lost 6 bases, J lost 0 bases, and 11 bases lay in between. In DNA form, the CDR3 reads TGCGCCAGCAGGCCGGGACTCATGAACACTGAAGCTTTCTTT. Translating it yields CASRPGLMNTEAFF.

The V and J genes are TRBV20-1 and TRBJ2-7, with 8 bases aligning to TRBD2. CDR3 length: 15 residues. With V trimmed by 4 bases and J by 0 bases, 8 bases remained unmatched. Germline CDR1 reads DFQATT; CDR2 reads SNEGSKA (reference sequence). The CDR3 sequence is CSATIAGLSSYEQYF. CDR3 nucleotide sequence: TGCAGTGCTACAATAGCGGGATTGAGCTCCTACGAGCAGTACTTC.

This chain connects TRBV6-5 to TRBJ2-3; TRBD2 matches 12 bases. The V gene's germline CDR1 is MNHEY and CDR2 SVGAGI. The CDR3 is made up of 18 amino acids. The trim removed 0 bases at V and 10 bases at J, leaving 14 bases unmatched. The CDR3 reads CASSYSVLAGGLGGAQYF. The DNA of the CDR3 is TGTGCCAGCAGTTACTCAGTCCTAGCGGGGGGGCTTGGGGGTGCGCAGTATTTT.

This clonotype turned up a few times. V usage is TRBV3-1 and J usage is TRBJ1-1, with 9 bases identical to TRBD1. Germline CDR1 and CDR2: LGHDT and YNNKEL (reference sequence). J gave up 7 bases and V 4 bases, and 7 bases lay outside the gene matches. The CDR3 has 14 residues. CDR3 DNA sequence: TGTGCCAGCAGCCCGCCCGTGACAGGGGGTGAAGCTTTCTTT. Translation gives CASSPPVTGGEAFF.

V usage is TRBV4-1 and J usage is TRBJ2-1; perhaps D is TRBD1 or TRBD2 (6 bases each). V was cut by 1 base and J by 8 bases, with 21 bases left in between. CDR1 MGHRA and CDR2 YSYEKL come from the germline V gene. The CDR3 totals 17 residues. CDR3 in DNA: TGCGCCAGCAGCCAAGGCCCGCAGGGGCCTCGGAGGGATGAGCAGTTCTTC. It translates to CASSQGPQGPRRDEQFF.

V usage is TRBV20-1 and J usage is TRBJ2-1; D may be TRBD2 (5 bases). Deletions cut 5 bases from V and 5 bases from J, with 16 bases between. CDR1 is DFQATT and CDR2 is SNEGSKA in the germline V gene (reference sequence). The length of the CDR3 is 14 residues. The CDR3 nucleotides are TGCAGTGCTGGGGTGAACGGGATCGACAATGAGCAGTTCTTC. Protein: CSAGVNGIDNEQFF.

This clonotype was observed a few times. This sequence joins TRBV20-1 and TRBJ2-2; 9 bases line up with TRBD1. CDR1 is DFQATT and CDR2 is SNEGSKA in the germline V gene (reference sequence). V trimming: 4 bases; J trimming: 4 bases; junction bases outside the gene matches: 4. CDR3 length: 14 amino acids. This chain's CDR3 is CSAKRDRVTGELFF. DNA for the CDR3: TGCAGTGCTAAACGGGACAGGGTCACCGGGGAGCTGTTTTTT.

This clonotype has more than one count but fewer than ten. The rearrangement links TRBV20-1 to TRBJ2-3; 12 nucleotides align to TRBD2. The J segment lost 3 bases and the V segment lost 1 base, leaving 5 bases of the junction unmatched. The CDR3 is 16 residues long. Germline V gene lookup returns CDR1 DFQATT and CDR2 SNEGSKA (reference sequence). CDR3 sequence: CSARVKTSGSTDTQYF. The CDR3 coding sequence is TGCAGTGCTAGAGTCAAGACTAGCGGGAGTACAGATACGCAGTATTTT.